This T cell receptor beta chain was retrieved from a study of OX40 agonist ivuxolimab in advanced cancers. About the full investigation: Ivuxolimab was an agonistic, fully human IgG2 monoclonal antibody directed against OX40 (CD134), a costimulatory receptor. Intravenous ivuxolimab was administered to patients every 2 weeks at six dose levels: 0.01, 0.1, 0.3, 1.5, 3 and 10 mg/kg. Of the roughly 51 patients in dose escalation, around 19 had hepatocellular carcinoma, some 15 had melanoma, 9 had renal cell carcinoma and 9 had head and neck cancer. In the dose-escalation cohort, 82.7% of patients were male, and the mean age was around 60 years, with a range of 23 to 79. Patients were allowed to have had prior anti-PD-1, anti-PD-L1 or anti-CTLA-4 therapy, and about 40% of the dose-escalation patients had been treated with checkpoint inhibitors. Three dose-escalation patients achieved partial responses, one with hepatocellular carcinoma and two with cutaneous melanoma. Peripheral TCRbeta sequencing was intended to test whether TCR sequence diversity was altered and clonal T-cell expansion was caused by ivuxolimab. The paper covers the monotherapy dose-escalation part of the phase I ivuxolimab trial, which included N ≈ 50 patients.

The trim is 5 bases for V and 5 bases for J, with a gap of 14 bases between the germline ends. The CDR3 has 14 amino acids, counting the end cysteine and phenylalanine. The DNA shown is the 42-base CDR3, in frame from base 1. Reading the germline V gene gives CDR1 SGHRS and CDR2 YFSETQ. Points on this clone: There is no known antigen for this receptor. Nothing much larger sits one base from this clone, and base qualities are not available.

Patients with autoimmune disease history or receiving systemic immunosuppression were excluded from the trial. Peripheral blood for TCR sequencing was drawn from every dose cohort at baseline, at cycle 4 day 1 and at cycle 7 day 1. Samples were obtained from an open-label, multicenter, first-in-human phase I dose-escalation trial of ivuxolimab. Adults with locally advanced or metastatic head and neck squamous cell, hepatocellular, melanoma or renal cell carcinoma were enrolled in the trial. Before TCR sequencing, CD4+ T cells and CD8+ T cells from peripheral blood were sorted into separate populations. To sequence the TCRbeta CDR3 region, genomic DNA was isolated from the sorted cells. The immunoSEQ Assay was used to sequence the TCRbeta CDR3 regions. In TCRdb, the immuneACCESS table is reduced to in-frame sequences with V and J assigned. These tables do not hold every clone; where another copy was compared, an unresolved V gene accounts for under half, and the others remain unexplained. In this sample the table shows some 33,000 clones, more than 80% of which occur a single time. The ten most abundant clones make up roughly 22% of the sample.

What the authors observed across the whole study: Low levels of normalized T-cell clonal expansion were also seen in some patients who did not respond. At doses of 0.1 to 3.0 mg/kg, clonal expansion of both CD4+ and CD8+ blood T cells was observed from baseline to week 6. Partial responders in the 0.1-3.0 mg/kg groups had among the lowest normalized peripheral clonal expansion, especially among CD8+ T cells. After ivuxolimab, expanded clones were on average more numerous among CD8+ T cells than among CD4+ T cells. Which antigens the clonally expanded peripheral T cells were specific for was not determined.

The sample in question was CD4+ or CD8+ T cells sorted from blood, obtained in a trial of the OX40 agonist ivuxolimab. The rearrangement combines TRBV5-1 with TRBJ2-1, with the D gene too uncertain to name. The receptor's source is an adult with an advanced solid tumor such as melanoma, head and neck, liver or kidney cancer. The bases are TGCGCCAGCAGATGGGCGTTTAGGGACAATGAGCAGTTCTTC. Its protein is CASRWAFRDNEQFF. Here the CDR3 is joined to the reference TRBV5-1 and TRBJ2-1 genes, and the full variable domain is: KAGVTQTPRYLIKTRGQQVTLSCSPISGHRSVSWYQQTPGQGLQFLFEYFSETQRNKGNFPGRFSGRQFSNSRSEMNVSTLELGDSALYLCASRWAFRDNEQFFGPGTRLTVL.